This TCR beta chain emerged from a study of technical replicates of blood from a few donors. V lost 3 bases and J 5 bases, leaving 16 bases between the germline ends. CDR3 size: 15 residues. Germline CDR1 reads SGHAT; CDR2 reads FQNNGV. Here immunoSEQ multiplex PCR was the method, and the copy in TCRdb shows in-frame clones only, minus some. The sample carries around 60,000 clones, 80% to 90% recorded once. The origin of this receptor is a human donor in good health. Some clones in this sample may be carry-over from other donors' samples. The chain recombines TRBV11-2 with TRBJ1-1; a weak D match, TRBD1 (6 bases). Sequenced: PBMCs. The chain's CDR3 is CASSLARGGGTEAFF. CDR3 DNA sequence: TGTGCCAGCAGCTTGGCTAGGGGGGGTGGAACTGAAGCTTTCTTT.